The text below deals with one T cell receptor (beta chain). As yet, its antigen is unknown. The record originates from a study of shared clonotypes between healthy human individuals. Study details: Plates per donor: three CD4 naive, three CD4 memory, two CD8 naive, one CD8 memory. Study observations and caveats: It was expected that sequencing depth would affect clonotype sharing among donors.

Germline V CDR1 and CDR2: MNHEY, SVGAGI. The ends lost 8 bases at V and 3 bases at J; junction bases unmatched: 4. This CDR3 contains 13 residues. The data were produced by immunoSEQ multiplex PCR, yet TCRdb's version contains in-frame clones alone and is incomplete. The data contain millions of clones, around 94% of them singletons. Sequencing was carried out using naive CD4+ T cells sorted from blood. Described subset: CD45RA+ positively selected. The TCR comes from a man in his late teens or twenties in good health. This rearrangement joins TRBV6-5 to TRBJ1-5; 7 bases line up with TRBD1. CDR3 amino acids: CASQTGFNQPQHF. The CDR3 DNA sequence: TGTGCCAGCCAGACAGGGTTCAATCAGCCCCAGCATTTT.